A selection of T cell receptor beta chains follows, all from one sample in a study of blood T cell repertoires in COVID-19. Only in-frame clones appear in the TCRdb table, and some are missing; sequencing was by immunoSEQ multiplex PCR. Of some 180,000 clones listed, about 80% were seen once; the top ten hold around 14%. What was sequenced was PBMCs or T cells enriched from blood (not recorded which). The receptor source for this set is a man between 60 and 75 years old who had been exposed to COVID-19. The CDR3 runs from the conserved cysteine through the conserved F or W. D genes are given only for firm matches. Clone size is not always given. Where it is, it says once, few, many or a class for expanded clones.

D gene: NA; V gene: TRBV14; J gene: TRBJ2-5; clone size: NA; CDR3 DNA: TGTGCCAGCAGCCAAGAGTGGAGCCAAGAGACCCAGTACTTC; CDR3 protein: CASSQEWSQETQYF
D gene: NA; V gene: TRBV19; J gene: TRBJ2-1; clone size: NA; CDR3 DNA: TGTGCCAGTATTCCGGGTCCCCCTCGCAATGAGCAGTTCTTC; CDR3 protein: CASIPGPPRNEQFF
D gene: NA; V gene: TRBV2; J gene: TRBJ2-4; clone size: once; CDR3 DNA: TGTGCCAGCACGCCGGGAAGATACCCGGGCGGGTCAAGGTATGGGGACATTCAGTACTTC; CDR3 protein: CASTPGRYPGGSRYGDIQYF
D gene: TRBD1; V gene: TRBV5-1; J gene: TRBJ2-7; clone size: NA; CDR3 DNA: TGCGCCAGCAGCCCTTGGGGGCTCACACGACCAGGGGGCGATTCCTACGAGCAGTACTTC; CDR3 protein: CASSPWGLTRPGGDSYEQYF
D gene: NA; V gene: TRBV28; J gene: TRBJ2-3; clone size: NA; CDR3 DNA: TGTGCCAGCAGTTCATCTGACAGAACAGATACGCAGTATTTT; CDR3 protein: CASSSSDRTDTQYF
D gene: TRBD2; V gene: TRBV28; J gene: TRBJ2-2; clone size: NA; CDR3 DNA: TGTGCCAGCAGCGCTGGGACTAGCGGGAGTCGGGAGCTGTTTTTT; CDR3 protein: CASSAGTSGSRELFF
D gene: TRBD2; V gene: TRBV6-5; J gene: TRBJ2-1; clone size: NA; CDR3 DNA: TGTGCCAGCAGTTACGGGGAACTAGCGGGAGACAATGAGCAGTTCTTC; CDR3 protein: CASSYGELAGDNEQFF
D gene: TRBD1; V gene: TRBV27; J gene: TRBJ1-2; clone size: NA; CDR3 DNA: TGTGCCAGCAGTTTAACCGGACAGGGTAACTATGGCTACACCTTC; CDR3 protein: CASSLTGQGNYGYTF
D gene: NA; V gene: TRBV21-1; J gene: TRBJ1-2; clone size: NA; CDR3 DNA: TGTGCCAGCAGCGATCCGGGGGAGGGGACAGGGGACCATGGCTACACCTTC; CDR3 protein: CASSDPGEGTGDHGYTF
D gene: TRBD1; V gene: TRBV18; J gene: TRBJ1-3; clone size: NA; CDR3 DNA: TGTGCCAGCTCACAAGGACAGGGCTTATCCGGAAACACCATATATTTT; CDR3 protein: CASSQGQGLSGNTIYF